This TCR beta chain was observed in a study of regulatory T cells in long-lasting Graves disease. Arm-PCR of CDR3 regions and iRepertoire HTBI primers were used to build TCR beta libraries. TCRdb processed the multiplex PCR reads anew with MiXCR; each CDR3 protein has one entry. The table shows a few hundred thousand distinct CDR3 sequences, with more than 20% occurring only once. As to time point: persistent/refractory GD, antithyroid drugs over 5 years with positive TRAb. PBMC-extracted RNA yielded the TCR library. An approximately 9-milliliter sample of peripheral blood was drawn into EDTA tubes. This clonotype showed up just a few times. Its antigen is unidentified. Study-level results: Persistent Graves' patients possessed reduced TCR diversity relative to recently diagnosed ones.

This TCR derives from a woman aged 40 to 49 with Graves disease. This specimen was peripheral blood mononuclear cells (PBMCs), taken when the disease was refractory, from a patient treated with antithyroid drugs.

Here the CDR3 reads CASSGEGRPNEKLFF. CDR3 bases: TGCGCCAGCAGCGGTGAGGGACGGCCTAATGAAAAACTGTTTTTT. The rearrangement uses TRBV5-1 and TRBJ1-4; D possibly corresponds to TRBD1 (5 bases). V was trimmed by 4 bases and J by 3 bases, leaving 13 bases between them. Looked up from germline, CDR1 is SGHRS and CDR2 is YFSETQ. The CDR3 is 15 residues long.